Listed here are 6 T cell receptor beta chains from one sample, sequenced in a study of blood T cell repertoires in COVID-19. TCRdb's copy holds only in-frame clones and misses some; the assay was immunoSEQ multiplex PCR. The repertoire holds about 250,000 clones, about 91% seen once, with over 1.2% in the top ten. Sequencing used peripheral blood. These receptors were obtained from a man older than 75 with acute or convalescent COVID-19.

The rearrangement uses TRBV6-5 and TRBJ2-7; the D gene is possibly TRBD2 (5 bases). Looked up from germline, CDR1 is MNHEY and CDR2 is SVGAGI. This CDR3 region has 15 residues. Deletions cut 2 bases from V and 3 bases from J, with 14 bases between. The CDR3 coding sequence is TGTGCCAGCAGTTACGGGAGCTTTCCTCGCTACGAGCAGTACTTC. Its translation is CASSYGSFPRYEQYF.

The V call is TRBV19, the J call TRBJ2-4; no clear D. Germline assignment: CDR1 LNHDA and CDR2 SQIVND (reference sequence). Trimming took off 3 bases at V and 4 bases at J, with 13 bases between the two ends. CDR3 length: 15 amino acids. Here the CDR3 DNA reads TGTGCCAGTAGTATGCTCACAGTCCAGAAAAACATTCAGTACTTC. This encodes CASSMLTVQKNIQYF.

The chain links TRBV11-3 to TRBJ2-7, with D hard to call. Trimming left V 5 bases short and J 0 bases short, with 8 bases between. CDR1 is SGHNT and CDR2 is YENEEA in the germline V gene. The CDR3 has 13 residues. The CDR3 here is CASSPLSSYEQYF. CDR3 DNA sequence: TGTGCCAGCAGCCCCCTCAGCTCCTACGAGCAGTACTTC.

This sequence joins TRBV2 and TRBJ2-1; 8 bases line up with TRBD2. Trimming removed 2 bases from V and 9 bases from J; junction bases left unmatched: 6. This CDR3 is 14 amino acids long. The germline V gene has CDR1 SNHLY and CDR2 FYNNEI. Here the CDR3 reads CASSESRLAGEQFF. The CDR3 nucleotides read TGTGCCAGCAGTGAATCTAGGCTAGCGGGTGAGCAGTTCTTC.

This clone was detected a few times. V and J are TRBV10-3 and TRBJ1-5; 7 nucleotides agree with TRBD1. The CDR3 is 13 amino acids. After removal of 10 bases from V and 5 bases from J, the junction contained 8 bases not matched to a gene. CDR1 is ENHRY and CDR2 is SYGVKD in the germline V gene. CDR3 sequence: CATGQARDQPQHF. CDR3 nucleotide sequence: TGTGCCACCGGACAGGCCCGAGATCAGCCCCAGCATTTT.

V gene TRBV9 combines with J gene TRBJ2-1; 7 nucleotides align to TRBD2. J lost 8 bases, V lost 2 bases, and 7 bases had no gene match. CDR3 length: 14 residues. CDR1 SGDLS and CDR2 YYNGEE come from the germline V gene. The CDR3 here is CASSVTGGGYEQFF. The CDR3 bases are TGTGCCAGCAGCGTTACGGGAGGAGGGTATGAGCAGTTCTTC. Using reference TRBV9 and TRBJ2-1 for the parts outside the CDR3, the full variable domain is DSGVTQTPKHLITATGQRVTLRCSPRSGDLSVYWYQQSLDQGLQFLIQYYNGEERAKGNILERFSAQQFPDLHSELNLSSLELGDSALYFCASSVTGGGYEQFFGPGTRLTVL.